A selection of T cell receptor beta chains follows, all from one sample in a study of blood T cell repertoires in COVID-19. Assay used: immunoSEQ multiplex PCR; TCRdb lists only in-frame clones, some missing. Seen here are about 440,000 clones, 70% to 90% observed once, and the top ten hold approximately 2%. Sequenced input: PBMCs or T cells enriched from blood (not recorded which). Source of these receptors: a young woman with acute COVID-19. CDR3s include the opening cysteine and the closing phenylalanine or tryptophan. Fields, in order: V gene, D gene, J gene, clone size, CDR3 protein, CDR3 DNA. D genes are given only for firm matches. The size of a clone is reported for some rows only, either as once, few or many, or as a class for expanded clones.

V: TRBV2
D: TRBD2
J: TRBJ2-3
size: NA
CDR3: CASSQTSGLAGRTDTQYF
DNA: TGTGCCAGCAGCCAAACTAGTGGACTAGCGGGGCGCACGGATACGCAGTATTTT

V: TRBV27
D: NA
J: TRBJ2-3
size: NA
CDR3: CASSLGGPSPDTQYF
DNA: TGTGCCAGCAGTCTCGGGGGGCCCTCCCCAGATACGCAGTATTTT

V: TRBV11-2
D: TRBD2
J: TRBJ2-2
size: NA
CDR3: CASSLVGTTNTGELFF
DNA: TGTGCCAGCAGCTTAGTCGGGACTACAAACACCGGGGAGCTGTTTTTT

V: TRBV20-1
D: TRBD1
J: TRBJ2-7
size: NA
CDR3: CSASPTFDRASSYEQYF
DNA: TGCAGTGCTAGTCCCACATTTGACAGGGCGAGCTCCTACGAGCAGTACTTC

V: TRBV28
D: TRBD1
J: TRBJ2-7
size: NA
CDR3: CASTRTGRYLEQYF
DNA: TGTGCCAGCACTCGGACAGGGAGGTACCTCGAGCAGTACTTC

V: TRBV19
D: NA
J: TRBJ2-5
size: NA
CDR3: CASSMGISSETQYF
DNA: TGTGCCAGTAGTATGGGCATCTCCTCGGAGACCCAGTACTTC

V: TRBV27
D: TRBD1
J: TRBJ1-5
size: NA
CDR3: CASSWTGDNQPQHF
DNA: TGTGCCAGCAGTTGGACAGGGGACAATCAGCCCCAGCATTTT

V: TRBV6-2/TRBV6-3
D: TRBD2
J: TRBJ2-7
size: NA
CDR3: CASSATSWREKGEQYF
DNA: TGTGCCAGCAGTGCCACTTCTTGGCGGGAGAAGGGCGAGCAGTACTTC

V: TRBV6-6
D: TRBD1
J: TRBJ1-5
size: few
CDR3: CASINDRGNQPQHF
DNA: TGTGCCAGCATTAATGACAGGGGCAATCAGCCCCAGCATTTT

V: TRBV29-1
D: NA
J: TRBJ2-7
size: few
CDR3: CSVARTNYEQYF
DNA: TGCAGCGTTGCCAGGACAAACTACGAGCAGTACTTC

V: TRBV3-1/TRBV3-2
D: TRBD1
J: TRBJ1-3
size: NA
CDR3: CASSQKGAYTIYF
DNA: TGTGCCAGCAGCCAAAAGGGGGCGTACACCATATATTTT

V: TRBV15
D: NA
J: TRBJ1-1
size: NA
CDR3: CATSTSGEAISMNTEAFF
DNA: TGTGCCACCAGCACTTCAGGGGAAGCCATTTCTATGAACACTGAAGCTTTCTTT

V: TRBV11-2
D: TRBD1
J: TRBJ1-1
size: NA
CDR3: CASSLQGISSTEAFF
DNA: TGTGCCAGCAGCCTACAGGGGATATCTAGCACTGAAGCTTTCTTT

V: TRBV6-4
D: TRBD1
J: TRBJ1-4
size: NA
CDR3: CATMLQGGATNEKLFF
DNA: TGTGCCACCATGTTACAGGGGGGGGCAACTAATGAAAAACTGTTTTTT

V: TRBV10-3
D: NA
J: TRBJ1-5
size: NA
CDR3: CAISEKEGNQPQHF
DNA: TGTGCCATCAGTGAGAAAGAGGGCAATCAGCCCCAGCATTTT